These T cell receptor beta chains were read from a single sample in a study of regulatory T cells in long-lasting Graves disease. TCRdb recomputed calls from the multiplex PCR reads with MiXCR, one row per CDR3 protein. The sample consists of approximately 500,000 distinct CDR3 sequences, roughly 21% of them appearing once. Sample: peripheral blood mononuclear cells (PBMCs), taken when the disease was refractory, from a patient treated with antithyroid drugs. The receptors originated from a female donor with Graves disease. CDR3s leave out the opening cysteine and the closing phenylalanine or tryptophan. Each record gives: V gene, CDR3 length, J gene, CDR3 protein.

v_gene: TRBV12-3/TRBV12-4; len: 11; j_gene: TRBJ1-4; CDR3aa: ASRTGAGEKLF
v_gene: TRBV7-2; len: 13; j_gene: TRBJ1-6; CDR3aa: ASSLTGFGNSPLH
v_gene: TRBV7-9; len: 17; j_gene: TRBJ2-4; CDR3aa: ASSLVGITFAQAKNIQY
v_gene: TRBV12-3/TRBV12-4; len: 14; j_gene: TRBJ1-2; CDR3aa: ASSTPGAPREDGYT
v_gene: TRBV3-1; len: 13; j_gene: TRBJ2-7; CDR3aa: ASSQAGWPGREQY
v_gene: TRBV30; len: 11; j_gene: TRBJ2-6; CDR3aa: AWTGSGANVLT
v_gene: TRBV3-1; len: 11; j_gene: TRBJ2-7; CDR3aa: ASSPQGRYEQY
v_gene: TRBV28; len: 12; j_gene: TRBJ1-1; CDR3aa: ASTELWGTSEAF
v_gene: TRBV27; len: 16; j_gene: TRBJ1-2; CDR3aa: ASSSTPPSGTANYGYT
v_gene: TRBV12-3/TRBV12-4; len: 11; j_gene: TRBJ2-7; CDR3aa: ASSLARQGRQY
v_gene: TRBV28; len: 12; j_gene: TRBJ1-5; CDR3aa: ASTLGSSNQPQH
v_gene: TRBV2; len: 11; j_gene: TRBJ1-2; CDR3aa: AIKDRFNYGYT
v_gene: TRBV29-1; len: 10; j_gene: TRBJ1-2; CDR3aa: SVDLGAGGYT
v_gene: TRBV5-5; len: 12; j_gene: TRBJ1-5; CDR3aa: ASSLAPGTQPQH
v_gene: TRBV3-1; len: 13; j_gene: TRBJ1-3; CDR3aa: ASSLGQGGGNTIY
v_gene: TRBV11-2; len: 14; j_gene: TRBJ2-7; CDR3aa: ASSLGGVLTTYEQY
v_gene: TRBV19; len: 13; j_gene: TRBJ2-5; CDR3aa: ASSSGTGFGETQY
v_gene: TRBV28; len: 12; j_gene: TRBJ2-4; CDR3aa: ASSPGTRVDIQY
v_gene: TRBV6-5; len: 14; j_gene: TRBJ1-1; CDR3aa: ASSSPGQTTNTEAF
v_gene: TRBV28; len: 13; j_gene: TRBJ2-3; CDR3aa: ASSFWQGGTDTQY
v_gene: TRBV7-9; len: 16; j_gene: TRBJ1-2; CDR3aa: ASSLANNPVGTHYGYT